These 5 T cell receptor beta chains were sequenced from one sample in a study of PD-L1 blockade in urothelial cancer (dated by TCRdb to between 2016 and 2019). The library was generated by the immunoSEQ multiplex PCR assay. TCRdb's version of the immuneACCESS table is confined to in-frame rearrangements and falls short of the full clone set. An unresolved V gene accounts for under half of the shortfall where checked; the remainder is of unknown origin. Within this sample are about 38,000 clones, with over 75% of them counted one time only. Clones ranked in the top ten supply roughly 8% of the sample. Here the sequenced sample was PBMCs, taken around atezolizumab (anti-PD-L1) treatment. These receptors were taken from a man between 65 and 79 years old with urothelial cancer.

The rearrangement uses TRBV7-9 and TRBJ2-1; D gene ambiguous. This CDR3 is built from 14 residues. V was trimmed by 4 bases and J by 3 bases, leaving 10 bases between them. Germline V gives CDR1 SEHNR, CDR2 FQNEAQ (reference sequence). This CDR3 reads CASSSQLVYNEQFF. As DNA, the CDR3 is TGTGCCAGCAGCTCCCAGCTAGTCTACAATGAGCAGTTCTTC.

The rearrangement links TRBV19 to TRBJ1-5; a weak D match, TRBD1 (6 bases). V was cut by 5 bases and J by 6 bases, with 14 bases left in between. The CDR3 totals 14 residues. In germline, CDR1 is LNHDA, CDR2 SQIVND (reference sequence). The CDR3 DNA reads TGTGCCAGTAGTGAGGACAGTGTTTTTCAGCCCCAGCATTTT. It yields the protein CASSEDSVFQPQHF.

The genes are TRBV5-1 and TRBJ1-4, with a tentative D call TRBD1 (5 bases). CDR3 length: 14 amino acids. Trimming left V 4 bases short and J 2 bases short, with 9 bases between. Germline CDR1 reads SGHRS; CDR2 reads YFSETQ. The CDR3, as DNA: TGCGCCAGCAGCCCAGACAGTACTAATGAAAAACTGTTTTTT. Translated: CASSPDSTNEKLFF.

The CDR3: CASSQVTGVKEKLFF. For the CDR3, the DNA is TGTGCCAGCAGCCAGGTGACAGGGGTAAAGGAAAAACTGTTTTTT. V is TRBV14 and J is TRBJ1-4; 8 bases fit TRBD1. The V gene end was trimmed by 3 bases and the J gene end by 8 bases; junction bases not matched to a gene: 8. Germline-derived CDR1 and CDR2 are SGHDN and FVKESK. CDR3 length: 15 residues.

V gene TRBV18 combines with J gene TRBJ2-7, with 8 bases identical to TRBD1. J was trimmed by 0 bases and V by 0 bases; bases with no gene match: 4. The germline V gene has CDR1 KGHSH and CDR2 LQKENI. CDR3 length equals 16 residues. The CDR3 coding sequence is TGTGCCAGCTCACCACCAACCGGGACAGGCTCCTACGAGCAGTACTTC. Residues: CASSPPTGTGSYEQYF.